This T cell receptor (beta chain) was observed in a study of blood T cell repertoires in COVID-19. The wider study: Acute-phase and convalescent COVID-19 samples originated in the United States, Italy and Spain. The cDNA or gDNA used as material had been derived from T cells, B-cell-depleted T cells, or PBMCs.

This clone was counted between two and nine times. The CDR3 is 15 amino acids. Looked up from germline, CDR1 is MNHNY and CDR2 is SVGAGI (reference sequence). V shed 1 base and J 4 bases; nucleotides not matched to a gene: 7. Per the study methods: Nucleated cell number was recorded as an estimate derived from reference gene primer amplification. Repertoires were generated with immunoSEQ multiplex PCR, while TCRdb's copy carries only in-frame clones and drops some. That table furnishes V, J and clone size, whereas the DNA furnished D and trimming. Here the sample spans about 86,000 clones, over 70% being singletons.

The specimen was peripheral blood. The rearrangement links TRBV6-6 to TRBJ2-7, with TRBD2 identical over 7 bases. The receptor's source is a woman aged 80 or over with active or convalescent COVID-19. This CDR3 reads CASSYFAGVGYEQYF. The CDR3 DNA reads TGTGCCAGCAGTTACTTTGCGGGAGTTGGATACGAGCAGTACTTC.